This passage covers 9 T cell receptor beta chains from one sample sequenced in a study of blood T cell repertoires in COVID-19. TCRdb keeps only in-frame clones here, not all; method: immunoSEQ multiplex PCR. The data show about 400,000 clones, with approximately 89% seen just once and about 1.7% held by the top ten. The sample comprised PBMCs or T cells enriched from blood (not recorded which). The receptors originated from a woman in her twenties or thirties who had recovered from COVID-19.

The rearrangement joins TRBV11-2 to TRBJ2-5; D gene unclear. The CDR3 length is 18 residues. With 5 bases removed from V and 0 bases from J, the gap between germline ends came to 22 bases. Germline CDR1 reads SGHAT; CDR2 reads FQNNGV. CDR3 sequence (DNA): TGTGCCAGCAGCCCGACCCCCCCCTACCTAGGATACCAAGAGACCCAGTACTTC. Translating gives CASSPTPPYLGYQETQYF.

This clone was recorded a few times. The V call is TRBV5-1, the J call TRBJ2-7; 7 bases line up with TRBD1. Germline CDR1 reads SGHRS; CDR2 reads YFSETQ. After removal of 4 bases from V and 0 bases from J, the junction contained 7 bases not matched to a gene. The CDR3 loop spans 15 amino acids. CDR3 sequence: CASSRGTAISYEQYF. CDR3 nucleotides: TGCGCCAGCAGCCGAGGGACAGCGATCTCCTACGAGCAGTACTTC.

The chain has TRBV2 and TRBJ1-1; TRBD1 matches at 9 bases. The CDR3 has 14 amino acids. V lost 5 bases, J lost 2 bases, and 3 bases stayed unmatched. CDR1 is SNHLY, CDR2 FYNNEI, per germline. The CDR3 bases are TGTGCCAGCAGTAAGGGACAGGGCAACACTGAAGCTTTCTTT. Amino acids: CASSKGQGNTEAFF.

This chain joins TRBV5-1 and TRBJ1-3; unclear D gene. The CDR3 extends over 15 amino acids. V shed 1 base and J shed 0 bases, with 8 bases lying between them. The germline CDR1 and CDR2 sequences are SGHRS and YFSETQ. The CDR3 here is CASSLYSRSGNTIYF. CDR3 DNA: TGCGCCAGCAGCTTGTACAGTCGCTCTGGAAACACCATATATTTT.

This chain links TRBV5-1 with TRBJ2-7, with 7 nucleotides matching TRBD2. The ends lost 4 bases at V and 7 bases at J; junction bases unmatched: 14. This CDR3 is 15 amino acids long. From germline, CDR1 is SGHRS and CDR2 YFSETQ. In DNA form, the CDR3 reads TGCGCCAGCAGCCCGATTGGCGGGAGTTCTCGAGAGCAGTACTTC. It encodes CASSPIGGSSREQYF.

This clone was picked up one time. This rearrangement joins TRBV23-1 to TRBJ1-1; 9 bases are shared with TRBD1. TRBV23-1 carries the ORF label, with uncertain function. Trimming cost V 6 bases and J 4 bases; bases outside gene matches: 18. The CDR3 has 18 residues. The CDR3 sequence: CASSRVHRGQGFFTEAFF. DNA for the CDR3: TGCGCCAGCAGCAGAGTCCACAGGGGGCAGGGGTTTTTCACTGAAGCTTTCTTT.

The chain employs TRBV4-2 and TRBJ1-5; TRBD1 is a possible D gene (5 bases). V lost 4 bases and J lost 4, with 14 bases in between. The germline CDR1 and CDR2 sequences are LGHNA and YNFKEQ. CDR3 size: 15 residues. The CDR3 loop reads CASSLSGGENQPQHF. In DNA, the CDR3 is TGTGCCAGCAGCCTCTCCGGGGGGGAGAATCAGCCCCAGCATTTT.

The CDR3 here is CASSPRQGRNEQFF. CDR3 in DNA: TGTGCCAGTAGTCCAAGACAGGGTCGGAATGAGCAGTTCTTC. The chain uses TRBV19 and TRBJ2-1; 7 bases align to TRBD1. CDR1 and CDR2 from the germline V gene are LNHDA and SQIVND (reference sequence). The CDR3 loop spans 14 amino acids. J was trimmed by 7 bases and V by 5 bases; bases with no gene match: 8.

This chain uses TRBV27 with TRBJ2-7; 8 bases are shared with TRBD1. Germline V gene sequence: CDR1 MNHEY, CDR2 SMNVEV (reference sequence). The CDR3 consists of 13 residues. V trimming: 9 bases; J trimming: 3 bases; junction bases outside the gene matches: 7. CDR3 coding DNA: TGTGCCAGTTCCAGGGGGCTCGTCTACGAGCAGTACTTC. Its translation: CASSRGLVYEQYF.